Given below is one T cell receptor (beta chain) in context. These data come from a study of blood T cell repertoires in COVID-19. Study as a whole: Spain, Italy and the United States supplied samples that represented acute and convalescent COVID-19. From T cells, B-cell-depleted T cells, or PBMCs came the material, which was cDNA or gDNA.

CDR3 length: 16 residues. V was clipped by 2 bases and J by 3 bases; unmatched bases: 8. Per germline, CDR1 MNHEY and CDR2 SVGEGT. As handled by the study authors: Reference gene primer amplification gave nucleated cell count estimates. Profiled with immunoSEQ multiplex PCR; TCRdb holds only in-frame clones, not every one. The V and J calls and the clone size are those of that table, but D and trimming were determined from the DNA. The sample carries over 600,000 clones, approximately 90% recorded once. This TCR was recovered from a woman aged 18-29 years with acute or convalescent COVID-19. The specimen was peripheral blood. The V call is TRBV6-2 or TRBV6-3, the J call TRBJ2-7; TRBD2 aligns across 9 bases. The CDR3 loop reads CASSYPKRGDGYEQYF. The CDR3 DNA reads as TGTGCCAGCAGTTACCCCAAGCGGGGGGATGGCTACGAGCAGTACTTC.